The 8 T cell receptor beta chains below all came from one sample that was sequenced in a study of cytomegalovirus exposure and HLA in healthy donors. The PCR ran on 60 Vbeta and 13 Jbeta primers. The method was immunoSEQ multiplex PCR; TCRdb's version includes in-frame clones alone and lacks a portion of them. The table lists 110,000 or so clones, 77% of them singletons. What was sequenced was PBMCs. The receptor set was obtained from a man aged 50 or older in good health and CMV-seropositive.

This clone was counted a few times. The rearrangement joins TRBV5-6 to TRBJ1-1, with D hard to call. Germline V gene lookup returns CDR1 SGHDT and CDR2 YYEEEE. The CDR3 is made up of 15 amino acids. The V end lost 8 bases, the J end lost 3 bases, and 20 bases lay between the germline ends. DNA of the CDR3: TGTGCCAGTTACTGGTTTTCCCGGGAATACACTGAAGCTTTCTTT. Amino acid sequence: CASYWFSREYTEAFF.

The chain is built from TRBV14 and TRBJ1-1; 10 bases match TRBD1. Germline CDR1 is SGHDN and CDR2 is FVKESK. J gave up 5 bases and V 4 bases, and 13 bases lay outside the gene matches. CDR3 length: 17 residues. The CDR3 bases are TGTGCCAGCAGCCGAAGGGCTAGGACAGGGGGAGGGACTGAAGCTTTCTTT. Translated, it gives CASSRRARTGGGTEAFF.

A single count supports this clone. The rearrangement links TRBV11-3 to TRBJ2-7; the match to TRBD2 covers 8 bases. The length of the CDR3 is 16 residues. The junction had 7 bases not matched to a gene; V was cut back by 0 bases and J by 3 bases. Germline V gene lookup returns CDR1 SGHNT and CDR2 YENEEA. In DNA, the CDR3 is TGTGCCAGCAGCTTAGAAAGCGGCGGGGGGAACTACGAGCAGTACTTC. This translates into CASSLESGGGNYEQYF.

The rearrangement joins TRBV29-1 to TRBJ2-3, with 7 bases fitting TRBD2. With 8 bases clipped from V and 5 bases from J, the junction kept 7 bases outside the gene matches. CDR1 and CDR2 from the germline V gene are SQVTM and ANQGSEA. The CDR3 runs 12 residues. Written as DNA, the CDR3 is TGCAGCCTCAGATCTAGCGGAGATACGCAGTATTTT. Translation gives CSLRSSGDTQYF.

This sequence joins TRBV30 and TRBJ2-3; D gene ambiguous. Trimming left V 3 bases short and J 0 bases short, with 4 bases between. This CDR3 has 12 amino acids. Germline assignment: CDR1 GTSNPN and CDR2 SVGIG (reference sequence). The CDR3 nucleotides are TGTGCCTGGAGCCCTAGCACAGATACGCAGTATTTT. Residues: CAWSPSTDTQYF.

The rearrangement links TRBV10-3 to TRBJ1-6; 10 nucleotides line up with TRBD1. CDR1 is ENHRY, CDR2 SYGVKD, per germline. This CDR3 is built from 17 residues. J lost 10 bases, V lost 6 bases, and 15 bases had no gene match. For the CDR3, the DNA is TGTGCCATCAGCGCGACGGGACAGGGGTCGCGGGGGTCACCCCTCCACTTT. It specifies CAISATGQGSRGSPLHF.

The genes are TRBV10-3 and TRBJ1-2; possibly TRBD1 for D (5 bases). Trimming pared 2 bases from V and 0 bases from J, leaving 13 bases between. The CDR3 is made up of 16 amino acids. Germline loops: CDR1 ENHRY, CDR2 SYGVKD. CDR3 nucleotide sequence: TGTGCCATCAGTGAGAAAGCGGGGGTGGCTAACTATGGCTACACCTTC. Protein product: CAISEKAGVANYGYTF.

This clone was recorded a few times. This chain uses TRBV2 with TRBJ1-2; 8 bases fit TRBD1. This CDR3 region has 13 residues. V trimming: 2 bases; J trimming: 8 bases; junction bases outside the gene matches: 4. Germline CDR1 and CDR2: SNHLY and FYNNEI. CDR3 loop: CASSEQGALGYTF. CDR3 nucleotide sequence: TGTGCCAGCAGTGAACAGGGGGCTCTGGGCTACACCTTC.